A single sample is the source of the 8 T cell receptor beta chains below, sequenced in a study of T-cell reconstitution after alpha-beta-depleted transplantation in children. A library of TCRbeta sequences, prepared with unique molecular identifiers, was generated. TCRdb independently ran MiXCR on the PCR reads; one entry per CDR3 protein. Here the sample spans around 94,000 distinct CDR3 sequences, 5% to 6% being singletons. The sequences come from PBMCs, mostly from graft donor cells, collected 60 days after TCRalphabeta/CD19-depleted stem cell transplant. These receptors came from a female patient aged 2-15 years who had a stem cell transplant for Fanconi anemia, so the T cells may come from the graft donor.

This clonotype has a count of ten or more. The genes are TRBV20-1 and TRBJ1-2, with a weak D call TRBD1 (6 bases). V lost 2 bases and J lost 0, with 10 bases in between. The CDR3 has 14 amino acids. CDR1 and CDR2 from the germline V gene are DFQATT and SNEGSKA (reference sequence). The CDR3 nucleotides read TGCAGTGCTAGAAACCAGGGGCCTAACTATGGCTACACCTTC. It translates to CSARNQGPNYGYTF.

This clonotype has a handful of counts. This chain joins TRBV20-1 and TRBJ2-6, with D maybe TRBD2 (6 bases). This CDR3 comprises 19 residues. Germline CDR1 reads DFQATT; CDR2 reads SNEGSKA (reference sequence). The germline V and J ends were trimmed by 0 bases and 0 bases, with 18 bases remaining between them. In nucleotides, the CDR3 is TGCAGTGCTAGAGAAAGGGTGGCGGGGCTTCTCTCTGGGGCCAACGTCCTGACTTTC. Amino acids: CSARERVAGLLSGANVLTF.

There are many counts of this clonotype. CDR3 nucleotides: TGTGCCATCAGCACGTTTGCGGGGCGGCGGAACACAGATACGCAGTATTTT. Translated, it gives CAISTFAGRRNTDTQYF. The V gene is TRBV10-3, the J gene TRBJ2-3; a possible D gene is TRBD2 (6 bases). Germline-derived CDR1 and CDR2 are ENHRY and SYGVKD. Between the trimmed V and J ends, which lost 6 bases and 2 bases, there was a span of 21 bases. CDR3 length equals 17 residues.

About this clonotype: A read error may be the cause here, since a much bigger clone is one base away. The genes are TRBV4-2 and TRBJ2-2, with 13 bases identical to TRBD2. The CDR3 has 18 residues. Germline V gene lookup returns CDR1 LGHNA and CDR2 YNFKEQ. The CDR3 loop reads CASNQPGLAGPGTGELFF. CDR3 nucleotide sequence: TGTGCCAGCAACCAACCGGGACTAGCGGGACCGGGCACCGGGGAGCTGTTTTTT.

The chain links TRBV5-1 to TRBJ2-7; D is possibly TRBD1 or TRBD2 (5 bases each). Germline V lookup: CDR1 SGHRS, CDR2 YFSETQ. The CDR3 sequence is 17 residues long. The V and J ends lost 6 bases and 0 bases respectively, with 22 bases between them. CDR3 nucleotides: TGCGCCAGCAAAAATGGAGGCCGGGGCCTCGACTCCTACGAGCAGTACTTC. Its translation: CASKNGGRGLDSYEQYF.

With respect to this clonotype: The junction differs from germline at one of its ends, possibly a read error. The V gene is TRBV19, the J gene TRBJ2-3; D possibly corresponds to TRBD1 (5 bases). CDR1 LNHDA and CDR2 SQIVND come from the germline V gene (reference sequence). This CDR3 region has 17 residues. CDR3 DNA sequence: TGTGCCAGTAGTATAGATCTCGACAGTTTTAGCACATATACGCAGTATTTC. Its translation: CASSIDLDSFSTYTQYF.

This clonotype showed up just a few times. The chain is built from TRBV18 and TRBJ1-5, with D unclear. CDR3 length: 14 amino acids. Trimming took off 2 bases at V and 2 bases at J, with 7 bases between the two ends. From germline, CDR1 is KGHSH and CDR2 LQKENI. CDR3 sequence: CASSPGLGNQPQHF. DNA for the CDR3: TGTGCCAGCTCACCAGGGTTGGGCAATCAGCCCCAGCATTTT.

This clonotype was counted at least ten times. The chain joins TRBV12-3 or TRBV12-4 to TRBJ2-3; 12 bases match TRBD2. CDR3 length: 17 residues. J gave up 3 bases and V 3 bases, and 7 bases lay outside the gene matches. CDR3 amino acids: CASSLRLAGVVTDTQYF. The CDR3 DNA sequence: TGTGCCAGCAGTTTGAGACTAGCGGGAGTCGTTACAGATACGCAGTATTTT.